This T cell receptor (beta chain) stems from a study of blood T cell repertoires in COVID-19. Study-wide background: The origin of the acute and convalescent COVID-19 samples was the United States, Italy and Spain. PBMCs, B-cell-depleted T cells, or T cells provided the cDNA or gDNA that made up the material.

Germline V gene lookup returns CDR1 SNHLY and CDR2 FYNNEI. Trimming cost V 4 bases and J 3 bases, with 10 bases left between them. The CDR3 contains 13 residues. Original methodology: Nucleated cell counts were estimated from reference gene primer amplification. Assay used: immunoSEQ multiplex PCR; TCRdb lists only in-frame clones, some missing. The V and J calls and clone size come from that table; D and trimming were worked out from the DNA. Of roughly 300,000 clones listed, approximately 83% were seen once; the top ten hold 13%. The J gene is TRBJ2-7, the V gene TRBV2, with D perhaps matching TRBD1 (6 bases). The sequence derives from a human donor in a cohort sampled during active COVID-19. What was sequenced was peripheral blood. The CDR3 region is CASSVAQGYEQYF. CDR3 DNA sequence: TGTGCCAGCAGTGTCGCACAGGGCTACGAGCAGTACTTC.